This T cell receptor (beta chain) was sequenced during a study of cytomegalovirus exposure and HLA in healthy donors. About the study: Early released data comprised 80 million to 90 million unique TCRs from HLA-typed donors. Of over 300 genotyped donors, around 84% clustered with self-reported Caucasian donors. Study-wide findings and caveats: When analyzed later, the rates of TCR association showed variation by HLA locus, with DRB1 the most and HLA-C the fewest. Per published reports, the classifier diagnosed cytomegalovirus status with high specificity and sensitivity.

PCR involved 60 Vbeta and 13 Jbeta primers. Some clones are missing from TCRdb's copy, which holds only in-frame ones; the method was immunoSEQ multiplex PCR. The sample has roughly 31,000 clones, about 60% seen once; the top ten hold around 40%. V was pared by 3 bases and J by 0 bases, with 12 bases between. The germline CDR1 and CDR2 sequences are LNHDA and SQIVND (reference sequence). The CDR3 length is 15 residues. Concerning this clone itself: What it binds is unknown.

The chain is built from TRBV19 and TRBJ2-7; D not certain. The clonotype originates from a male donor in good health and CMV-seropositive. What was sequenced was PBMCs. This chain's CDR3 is CASSIKAESSYEQYF. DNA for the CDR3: TGTGCCAGTAGTATCAAGGCGGAGAGCTCCTACGAGCAGTACTTC.